One sample yielded the 25 T cell receptor beta chains listed below, sequenced in a study of T-cell reconstitution after alpha-beta-depleted transplantation in children. Preparing the TCRbeta library involved the use of unique molecular identifiers. MiXCR, run by TCRdb on the PCR reads, gives a single entry per CDR3 protein. The repertoire holds 500,000 to 650,000 distinct CDR3 sequences, about an eighth seen once, with about 15% in the top ten. This material consisted of PBMCs, mostly from graft donor cells, taken 180 days after TCRalphabeta/CD19-depleted stem cell transplant. The receptors here all came from a female patient aged 2-9 years who had a stem cell transplant for aplastic anemia, so the T cells may come from the graft donor.

This clonotype was seen only a few times. The gene calls are TRBV28 and TRBJ2-5; TRBD2 might be the D (6 bases). Germline V lookup: CDR1 MDHEN, CDR2 SYDVKM. Trimming left V 7 bases short and J 4 bases short, with 19 bases between. The CDR3 contains 15 residues. This CDR3 reads CASIRGGINGETQYF. The CDR3 DNA reads TGTGCCAGCATTAGGGGAGGAATAAACGGAGAGACCCAGTACTTC.

This clonotype has at least ten counts. The rearrangement joins TRBV11-2 to TRBJ2-1; TRBD2 agrees at 7 bases. V dropped 6 bases and J dropped 5; count of bases not matched to a gene: 13. Looked up from germline, CDR1 is SGHAT and CDR2 is FQNNGV. The CDR3 sequence is 16 residues long. Here the CDR3 reads CASRLRSGGGDNEQFF. The CDR3 bases are TGTGCCAGCAGGTTACGCTCGGGGGGTGGGGACAATGAGCAGTTCTTC.

This clonotype was counted a few times. The chain is built from TRBV4-1 and TRBJ2-5, with a tentative D call TRBD2 (5 bases). CDR1 MGHRA and CDR2 YSYEKL come from the germline V gene. The CDR3 spans 15 residues. With 1 base removed from V and 5 bases from J, the gap between germline ends came to 14 bases. The CDR3 DNA reads TGCGCCAGCAGCCAAGGAAGCTGGGGAGTGGAGACCCAGTACTTC. Its translation: CASSQGSWGVETQYF.

This clonotype occurred a few times. The chain links TRBV27 to TRBJ1-2; the match to TRBD1 covers 10 bases. Germline V gene sequence: CDR1 MNHEY, CDR2 SMNVEV (reference sequence). The V gene end was trimmed by 5 bases and the J gene end by 6 bases; junction bases not matched to a gene: 9. CDR3 length: 15 amino acids. The CDR3 bases are TGTGCCAGCAGTCTCCGGGACAGGGGTCGGGATGGCTACACCTTC. Its protein product is CASSLRDRGRDGYTF.

This clonotype was seen a handful of times. The gene calls are TRBV28 and TRBJ2-7; D might be TRBD1 or TRBD2, each matching 5 bases. Germline V gene lookup returns CDR1 MDHEN and CDR2 SYDVKM. This CDR3 is 14 amino acids long. V was pared by 4 bases and J by 1 base, with 11 bases between. CDR3: CASSSEGRSYEQYF. The CDR3 DNA follows: TGTGCCAGCAGTTCCGAGGGACGGTCCTACGAGCAGTACTTC.

This chain uses TRBV20-1 with TRBJ2-3; D ambiguous. Trimming shortened V by 5 bases and J by 2 bases, and 14 bases separated the two germline ends. The CDR3 is made up of 14 amino acids. Germline V gene data show CDR1 as DFQATT and CDR2 as SNEGSKA (reference sequence). DNA of the CDR3: TGCAGTGCTGACGAGTCCTCCTACACAGATACGCAGTATTTT. Protein sequence: CSADESSYTDTQYF.

This clonotype turned up a few times. The J gene is TRBJ1-4, the V gene TRBV28, with D unresolved. The CDR3 extends over 12 amino acids. The germline V gene encodes CDR1 MDHEN and CDR2 SYDVKM. Trimming stripped 7 bases from V and 6 bases from J, with 9 bases between. CDR3 sequence: CASMPRHEKLFF. CDR3 DNA sequence: TGTGCCAGCATGCCACGTCATGAAAAACTGTTTTTT.

The sample holds a few counts of this clonotype. The chain combines TRBV4-2 with TRBJ2-3; D might be TRBD2 (6 bases). There are 16 residues in the CDR3. Trimming removed 2 bases from V and 1 base from J, with 13 bases in between. Germline V gene data show CDR1 as LGHNA and CDR2 as YNFKEQ. The CDR3 loop is CASSQRSGSGTDTQYF. The CDR3 DNA is TGTGCCAGCAGCCAACGATCCGGGAGTGGCACAGATACGCAGTATTTT.

The chain carries TRBV20-1 and TRBJ2-1, with a weak D call TRBD2 (5 bases). Looked up from germline, CDR1 is DFQATT and CDR2 is SNEGSKA (reference sequence). The CDR3 spans 14 residues. The V and J ends lost 3 bases and 6 bases respectively, with 15 bases between them. CDR3 in DNA: TGCAGTGCTAGTAGGGCGGGTCGGCTCAATGAGCAGTTCTTC. Protein sequence: CSASRAGRLNEQFF.

This clonotype was detected many times. The rearrangement uses TRBV5-6 and TRBJ1-4, with D hard to call. V was trimmed by 4 bases and J by 8 bases, leaving 12 bases between them. The CDR3 consists of 13 residues. Germline V gives CDR1 SGHDT, CDR2 YYEEEE. The CDR3 coding sequence is TGTGCCAGCAGCCCTCCCTGGGGAGAAAAACTGTTTTTT. Amino acid sequence: CASSPPWGEKLFF.

The J gene is TRBJ2-2, the V gene TRBV11-2, with D unclear. Germline V lookup: CDR1 SGHAT, CDR2 FQNNGV. Trimming cost V 1 base and J 0 bases, with 9 bases left between them. The CDR3 consists of 16 residues. The CDR3 is CASSLGPAANTGELFF. DNA for the CDR3: TGTGCCAGCAGCTTAGGACCGGCGGCGAACACCGGGGAGCTGTTTTTT.

This clonotype was counted only a few times. The junction shows a germline mismatch at one end, possibly a read error. This rearrangement joins TRBV7-2 to TRBJ2-4; TRBD2 is a possible D gene (6 bases). Germline CDR1 and CDR2: SGHTA and FQGNSA. The CDR3 covers 16 residues. The CDR3 coding sequence is TGTGCCAGCAGCCCTTATGGCGGGGTTGCCAAAAACAGTCAGTACTTC. Translated, it gives CASSPYGGVAKNSQYF.

This clonotype has only a few counts. The chain has TRBV6-2 or TRBV6-3 and TRBJ2-7; TRBD2 agrees at 15 bases. The germline gives CDR1 MNHEY, CDR2 SVGEGT. V lost 2 bases, J lost 4 bases, and 6 bases stayed unmatched. This CDR3 region has 17 residues. The CDR3 spells CASSYAGLAGGNYEQYF. The CDR3 region has the DNA TGTGCCAGCAGTTACGCGGGACTAGCGGGAGGAAATTACGAGCAGTACTTC.

The sample holds many counts of this clonotype. The DNA of the CDR3 is TGTGCCAGCAGCGTAGGACTAGCGGGAATAGCATTCTACAATGAGCAGTTCTTC. It codes for CASSVGLAGIAFYNEQFF. The rearrangement links TRBV11-2 to TRBJ2-1; 12 bases agree with TRBD2. The trim removed 5 bases at V and 3 bases at J, leaving 11 bases unmatched. The CDR3 extends over 18 amino acids. Germline V gene sequence: CDR1 SGHAT, CDR2 FQNNGV.

In this sample, this clonotype turned up many times. The gene calls are TRBV7-2 and TRBJ2-5; no firm D call. Germline CDR1 and CDR2: SGHTA and FQGNSA. V was shortened by 6 bases and J by 7 bases, with 9 bases between the two germline ends. CDR3 length: 11 residues. CDR3 amino acids: CASSYSGTQYF. For the CDR3, the DNA is TGTGCCAGCAGTTATTCGGGGACCCAGTACTTC. Variable domain in full (rest from reference TRBV7-2 and TRBJ2-5): GAGVSQSPSNKVTEKGKDVELRCDPISGHTALYWYRQSLGQGLEFLIYFQGNSAPDKSGLPSDRFSAERTGGSVSTLTIQRTQQEDSAVYLCASSYSGTQYFGPGTRLLVL.

This clonotype occurred many times. The chain links TRBV7-9 to TRBJ1-5; D may be TRBD1 (6 bases). Per the germline V gene, CDR1 is SEHNR and CDR2 is FQNEAQ (reference sequence). V dropped 4 bases and J dropped 4 bases, with 14 bases sitting between them. CDR3 size: 15 residues. The CDR3 DNA follows: TGTGCCAGCAGCTACGGACAGAGTGGGAATCAGCCCCAGCATTTT. Its protein is CASSYGQSGNQPQHF.

This clonotype was counted a few times. CDR3 nucleotide sequence: TGTGCCAGCAGTAACAGGGGCGAGGAGCAGTTCTTC. Its protein product is CASSNRGEEQFF. The chain couples TRBV6-5 to TRBJ2-1; 7 nucleotides agree with TRBD1. Trimming cost V 5 bases and J 10 bases; bases outside gene matches: 5. CDR3 length: 12 residues. CDR1 and CDR2 (germline): MNHEY, SVGAGI.

The CDR3 DNA follows: TGTGCCAGCAGCTTTGCAGGGAATTTTCGGAACACCATATATTTT. It is translated as CASSFAGNFRNTIYF. V gene TRBV7-9 combines with J gene TRBJ1-3; maybe TRBD1 (5 bases). Germline-derived CDR1 and CDR2 are SEHNR and FQNEAQ (reference sequence). The V gene lost 3 bases and the J gene lost 7 bases, with 16 bases spanning the gap. CDR3 length: 15 residues.

V is TRBV5-1 and J is TRBJ1-3; the D gene is possibly TRBD1 (6 bases). Germline V gene lookup returns CDR1 SGHRS and CDR2 YFSETQ. Trimming took off 4 bases at V and 0 bases at J, with 8 bases between the two ends. The CDR3 consists of 14 residues. The CDR3 bases are TGCGCCAGCAGCAAGGACAGCTCTGGAAACACCATATATTTT. Protein product: CASSKDSSGNTIYF.

Details on this clonotype: Its ends do not fully match the called genes, so a read error is possible. The chain has TRBV28 and TRBJ2-4; D could derive from TRBD1 or TRBD2 (6 bases each). This CDR3 has 15 amino acids. Germline V gene lookup returns CDR1 MDHEN and CDR2 SYDVKM. The CDR3 loop reads CASSIGGNGKNSQYF. In DNA form, the CDR3 reads TGTGCCAGCAGTATAGGGGGGAACGGCAAAAACAGTCAGTACTTC.

V and J are TRBV4-1 and TRBJ2-2, with 7 bases identical to TRBD2. There are 16 residues in the CDR3. CDR1 is MGHRA and CDR2 is YSYEKL in the germline V gene. Germline trimming cut 5 bases from V and 9 bases from J; bases unmatched to any gene: 15. The CDR3 is CASSYLLGAGDRELFF. CDR3 DNA sequence: TGCGCCAGCAGCTATCTCCTTGGGGCGGGGGACCGGGAGCTGTTTTTT.

This rearrangement joins TRBV7-9 to TRBJ2-3; a possible D gene is TRBD2 (6 bases). The CDR3 contains 9 residues. Per germline, CDR1 SEHNR and CDR2 FQNEAQ (reference sequence). CDR3 sequence reads: CGGADTQYF. Here the CDR3 DNA reads TGTGGGGGGGCAGATACGCAGTATTTT.

This clonotype was recorded at least ten times. This sequence joins TRBV9 and TRBJ2-1; 9 bases align to TRBD2. V was pared by 2 bases and J by 4 bases, with 7 bases of the junction left unmatched. The CDR3 is made up of 16 amino acids. Germline loops: CDR1 SGDLS, CDR2 YYNGEE. DNA of the CDR3: TGTGCCAGCAGCGTTGAGCGGGAGGTTTTATACAATGAGCAGTTCTTC. Its translation: CASSVEREVLYNEQFF.

This clonotype was seen a few times. The J gene is TRBJ2-6, the V gene TRBV7-2, with D perhaps matching TRBD2 (6 bases). Looked up from germline, CDR1 is SGHTA and CDR2 is FQGNSA. Trimming removed 5 bases from V and 2 bases from J, with 13 bases in between. The CDR3 consists of 16 residues. CDR3 region: CASSRVREPGANVLTF. The CDR3 DNA reads TGTGCCAGCAGCCGGGTACGGGAGCCTGGGGCCAACGTCCTGACTTTC.

This clonotype has a handful of counts. The chain couples TRBV19 to TRBJ1-5; 7 nucleotides agree with TRBD1. Germline V gives CDR1 LNHDA, CDR2 SQIVND (reference sequence). Trimming removed 0 bases from V and 5 bases from J; junction bases left unmatched: 10. The CDR3 is 17 amino acids. In DNA form, the CDR3 reads TGTGCCAGTAGTATAGATCGACGGCAGGGGGTAGATCAGCCCCAGCATTTT. This sequence encodes CASSIDRRQGVDQPQHF.